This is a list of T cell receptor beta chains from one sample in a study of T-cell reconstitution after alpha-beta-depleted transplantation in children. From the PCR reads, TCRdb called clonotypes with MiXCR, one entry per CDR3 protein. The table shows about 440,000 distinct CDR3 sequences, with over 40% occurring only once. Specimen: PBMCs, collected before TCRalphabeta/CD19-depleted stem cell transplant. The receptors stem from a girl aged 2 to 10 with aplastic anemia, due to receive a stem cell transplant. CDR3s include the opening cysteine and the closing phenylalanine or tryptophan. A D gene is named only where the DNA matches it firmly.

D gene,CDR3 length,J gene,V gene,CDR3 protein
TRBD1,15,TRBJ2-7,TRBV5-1,CASSLDGTARYEQYF
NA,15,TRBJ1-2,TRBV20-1,CSARTTAAGGNGYTF
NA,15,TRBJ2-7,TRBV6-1,CASSPSTTFAYEQYF
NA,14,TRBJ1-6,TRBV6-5,CASSSTVANSPLHF
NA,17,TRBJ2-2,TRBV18,CASSPNGRATNTGELFF
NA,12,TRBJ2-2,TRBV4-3,CASSQTRGELFF
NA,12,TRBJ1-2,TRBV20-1,CSASISGYGYTF
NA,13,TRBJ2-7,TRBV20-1,CSATGTYSYEQYF
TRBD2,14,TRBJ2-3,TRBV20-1,CSASKAGGSNTQYF
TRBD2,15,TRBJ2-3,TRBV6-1,CASTTAGGGPDTQYF
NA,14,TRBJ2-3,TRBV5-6,CASSLRGTSDTQYF
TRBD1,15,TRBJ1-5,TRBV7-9,CASSRIGQGSQPQHF
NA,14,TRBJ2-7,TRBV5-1,CASSLVSVANEQYF
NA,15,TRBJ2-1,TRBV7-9,CASSLLSGTYNEQFF
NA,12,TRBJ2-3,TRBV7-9,CASSSRGDTQYF
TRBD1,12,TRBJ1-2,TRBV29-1,CSFRDRAYGYTF
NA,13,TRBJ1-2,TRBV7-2,CASSLDSGRGYTF
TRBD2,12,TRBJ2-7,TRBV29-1,CSGGLAAGEQYF
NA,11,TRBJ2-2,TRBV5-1,CASSLESELFF
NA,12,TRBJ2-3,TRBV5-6,CASSSQGYTQYF
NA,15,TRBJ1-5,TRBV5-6,CASSFRRTSNQPQHF
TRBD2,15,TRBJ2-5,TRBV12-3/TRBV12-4,CASTPSGGDGETQYF
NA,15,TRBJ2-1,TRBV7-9,CASSGAQGKDNEQFF
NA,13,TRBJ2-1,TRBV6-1,CASSEDQLREQFF
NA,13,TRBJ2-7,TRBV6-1,CASSENRLYEQYF
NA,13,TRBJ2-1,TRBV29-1,CSVATIGPNEQFF
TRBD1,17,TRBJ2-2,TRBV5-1,CASSSRDRGLATGELFF
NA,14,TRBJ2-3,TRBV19,CASSKRGRTDTQYF
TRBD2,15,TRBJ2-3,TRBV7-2,CASSRTSGSTDTQYF
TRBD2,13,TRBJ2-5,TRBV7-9,CASRDKAGETQYF
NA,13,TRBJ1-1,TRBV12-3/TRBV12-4,CASSLGLHTEAFF
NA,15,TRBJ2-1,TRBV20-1,CSAPNKLASYNEQFF
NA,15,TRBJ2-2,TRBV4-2,CASNQDPADTGELFF
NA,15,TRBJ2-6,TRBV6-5,CASISKSSGANVLTF
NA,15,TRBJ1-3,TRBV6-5,CASSYSSVSGNTIYF
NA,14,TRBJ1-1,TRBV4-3,CASSQEIQGSEAFF
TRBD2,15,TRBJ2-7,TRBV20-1,CSACDFREGSYEQYF
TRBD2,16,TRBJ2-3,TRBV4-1,CASSQSQSLAGNTQYF
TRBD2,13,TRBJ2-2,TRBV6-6,CAGLAVNTGELFF
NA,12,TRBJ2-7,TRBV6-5,CASSYDSYEQYF
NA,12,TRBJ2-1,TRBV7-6,CASSSNYNEQFF
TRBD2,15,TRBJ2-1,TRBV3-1,CASSLRDYHYNEQFF
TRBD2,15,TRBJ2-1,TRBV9,CASSVGLAGVGEQFF
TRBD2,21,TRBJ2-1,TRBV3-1,CASSLKVGLAGVEGSYNEQFF
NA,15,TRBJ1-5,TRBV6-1,CASSPRGGWGEPQHF
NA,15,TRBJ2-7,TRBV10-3,CAISEGPTKSYEQYF
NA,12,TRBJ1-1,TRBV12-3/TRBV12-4,CASSLAPTEAFF
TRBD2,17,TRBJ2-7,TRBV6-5,CASSYSGLAGGHYEQYF
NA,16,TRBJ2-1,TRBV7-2,CASSLSQRGAVNEQFF
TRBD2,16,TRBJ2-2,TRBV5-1,CASSSTSGSITGELFF
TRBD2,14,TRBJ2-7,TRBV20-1,CSASETSGIYEQYF